The 20 T cell receptor beta chains below come from one sample, sequenced in a study of cytomegalovirus exposure and HLA in healthy donors. The study ran its PCR with 60 Vbeta and 13 Jbeta primers. Assay: immunoSEQ multiplex PCR; the TCRdb copy retains only in-frame clones and omits some. The table lists around 130,000 clones, 75% to 85% of them singletons. Sequenced input: PBMCs. These receptors were obtained from a young woman in good health and CMV-seropositive.

This sequence joins TRBV7-9 and TRBJ2-1; possible D gene TRBD2, 6 bases. Germline V lookup: CDR1 SEHNR, CDR2 FQNEAQ (reference sequence). The length of the CDR3 is 14 residues. V was clipped by 3 bases and J by 3 bases, with 9 bases between them. In nucleotides, the CDR3 is TGTGCCAGCAGCTTGCTCGGGGGCTACAATGAGCAGTTCTTC. Protein product: CASSLLGGYNEQFF.

This clone was detected once. The rearrangement joins TRBV5-6 to TRBJ2-5; 7 bases fit TRBD2. V lost 5 bases and J lost 2; bases outside the gene matches: 6. This CDR3 has 14 amino acids. Germline loops: CDR1 SGHDT, CDR2 YYEEEE. The CDR3 reads CASSPRDYQETQYF. The CDR3 DNA follows: TGTGCCAGCAGTCCCCGGGACTATCAAGAGACCCAGTACTTC.

The chain recombines TRBV7-6 with TRBJ2-3; the match to TRBD2 covers 8 bases. The germline CDR1 and CDR2 sequences are SGHVS and FNYEAQ. After removal of 8 bases from V and 0 bases from J, the junction contained 7 bases not matched to a gene. The length of the CDR3 is 15 residues. The CDR3 DNA reads TGTGCCAGCTCCCACATAGCGGGGAGCACAGATACGCAGTATTTT. Translation: CASSHIAGSTDTQYF.

This clone was recorded once. The chain employs TRBV11-2 and TRBJ2-1; TRBD1 agrees at 9 bases. The germline CDR1 and CDR2 sequences are SGHAT and FQNNGV. Trimming removed 1 base from V and 4 bases from J; junction bases left unmatched: 2. There are 15 residues in the CDR3. Written as DNA, the CDR3 is TGTGCCAGCAGCTTAGCACAGGGGGCTTACAATGAGCAGTTCTTC. It is translated as CASSLAQGAYNEQFF.

The CDR3 spells CASSLVGETGVETQYF. The CDR3 bases are TGTGCCAGCAGCTTAGTTGGTGAAACAGGGGTAGAGACCCAGTACTTC. The chain links TRBV7-9 to TRBJ2-5; 7 nucleotides match TRBD1. The V and J ends lost 1 base and 4 bases, in that order; junction bases with no gene match: 9. In germline, CDR1 is SEHNR, CDR2 FQNEAQ (reference sequence). The CDR3 extends over 16 amino acids.

This clone is a singleton in its sample. V and J are TRBV5-5 and TRBJ2-5, with 11 bases fitting TRBD1. The V and J ends lost 3 bases and 5 bases, in that order; junction bases with no gene match: 3. The germline V gene encodes CDR1 SGHKS and CDR2 YYEKEE (reference sequence). This CDR3 region has 14 residues. CDR3 nucleotide sequence: TGTGCCAGCAGCTGGGACAGGGGGGGCGAGACCCAGTACTTC. It yields the protein CASSWDRGGETQYF.

The genes are TRBV4-1 and TRBJ2-1; D might be TRBD2 (6 bases). V was cut by 5 bases and J by 3 bases, with 17 bases left in between. Germline CDR1 is MGHRA and CDR2 is YSYEKL. This CDR3 region has 16 residues. The CDR3 loop is CASSGGKGGYYNEQFF. As DNA, the CDR3 is TGCGCCAGCAGCGGCGGCAAGGGAGGATACTACAATGAGCAGTTCTTC.

The V and J genes are TRBV10-1 and TRBJ2-1; TRBD1 aligns across 7 bases. V was pared by 8 bases and J by 3 bases, with 1 base of the junction left unmatched. Germline V lookup: CDR1 WNHNN, CDR2 SYGVQD (reference sequence). This CDR3 spans 12 amino acids. The CDR3 DNA follows: TGCGCCAGCGGGACAGTCTACAATGAGCAGTTCTTC. Its protein is CASGTVYNEQFF.

The rearrangement joins TRBV7-3 to TRBJ2-4, with D possibly being TRBD2 (6 bases). V shed 5 bases and J shed 0 bases, with 14 bases lying between them. The CDR3 contains 16 residues. CDR1 and CDR2 (germline): SGHTA, FQGTGA. The CDR3 sequence: CASSARETLAKNIQYF. For the CDR3, the DNA is TGTGCCAGCAGCGCCCGGGAGACCCTAGCCAAAAACATTCAGTACTTC. The entire variable domain, with the rest obtained from reference TRBV7-3 and TRBJ2-4, is as follows: GAGVSQTPSNKVTEKGKYVELRCDPISGHTALYWYRQSLGQGPEFLIYFQGTGAADDSGLPNDRFFAVRPEGSVSTLKIQRTERGDSAVYLCASSARETLAKNIQYFGAGTRLSVL.

The gene calls are TRBV11-3 and TRBJ2-3; 9 positions agree with TRBD2. Germline CDR1 reads SGHNT; CDR2 reads YENEEA. Losses at the gene ends were 3 bases for V and 9 bases for J; bases not matched to a gene: 13. CDR3 size: 16 residues. The CDR3 region is CASSLRGSGGRGTQYF. As DNA, the CDR3 is TGTGCCAGCAGCTTGCGGGGTAGCGGGGGTAGGGGGACGCAGTATTTT.

The chain is built from TRBV4-1 and TRBJ1-2; D not certain. Germline CDR1 reads MGHRA; CDR2 reads YSYEKL. Between the trimmed V and J ends, which lost 0 bases and 8 bases, there was a span of 7 bases. This CDR3 spans 12 amino acids. The CDR3 spells CASSQDTEGYTF. The CDR3 DNA follows: TGCGCCAGCAGCCAAGATACGGAGGGCTACACCTTC.

The J gene is TRBJ2-5, the V gene TRBV6-6; D remains ambiguous. Germline lookup yields CDR1 MNHNY and CDR2 SVGAGI (reference sequence). V was pared by 4 bases and J by 4 bases, with 10 bases between. CDR3 length: 13 residues. The CDR3 spells CASSFQTGETQYF. As DNA, the CDR3 is TGTGCCAGCAGTTTCCAAACGGGAGAGACCCAGTACTTC.

The chain combines TRBV19 with TRBJ2-6, with 7 bases matching TRBD1. CDR1 is LNHDA, CDR2 SQIVND, per germline (reference sequence). The CDR3 has 18 amino acids. Trimming removed 7 bases from V and 1 base from J; junction bases left unmatched: 13. CDR3 protein: CASKDPRGQFSGANVLTF. CDR3 coding DNA: TGTGCCAGTAAGGATCCTCGGGGACAGTTTTCTGGGGCCAACGTCCTGACTTTC. The whole variable domain, filled in from reference TRBV19 and TRBJ2-6, reads DGGITQSPKYLFRKEGQNVTLSCEQNLNHDAMYWYRQDPGQGLRLIYYSQIVNDFQKGDIAEGYSVSREKKESFPLTVTSAQKNPTAFYLCASKDPRGQFSGANVLTFGAGSRLTVL.

The J gene is TRBJ2-5, the V gene TRBV19; TRBD2 might be the D (6 bases). Between the trimmed V and J ends, which lost 3 bases and 5 bases, there was a span of 10 bases. This CDR3 is built from 13 residues. CDR1 and CDR2 from the germline V gene are LNHDA and SQIVND (reference sequence). The CDR3 DNA reads as TGTGCCAGTAGTATCGGGAGTTGGGAGACCCAGTACTTC. It encodes CASSIGSWETQYF.

DNA of the CDR3: TGTGCCAGCAGCTTAGCCGACAGGGACCGGAGCTCCTACGAGCAGTACTTC. It encodes CASSLADRDRSSYEQYF. This sequence joins TRBV7-9 and TRBJ2-7; 7 bases match TRBD1. J gave up 0 bases and V 0 bases, and 8 bases lay outside the gene matches. This CDR3 contains 17 residues. Germline CDR1 is SEHNR and CDR2 is FQNEAQ (reference sequence).

The chain couples TRBV4-1 to TRBJ2-1; a weak D match, TRBD1 (5 bases). This CDR3 is built from 17 residues. V was trimmed by 1 base and J by 2 bases, leaving 15 bases between them. The germline gives CDR1 MGHRA, CDR2 YSYEKL. The chain's CDR3 is CASSQVREGATYNEQFF. The CDR3 nucleotides read TGCGCCAGCAGCCAAGTACGAGAAGGGGCGACCTACAATGAGCAGTTCTTC.

The chain joins TRBV4-1 to TRBJ2-5; D is perhaps TRBD1 (6 bases). CDR1 is MGHRA and CDR2 is YSYEKL in the germline V gene. Between the trimmed V and J ends, which lost 6 bases and 0 bases, there was a span of 14 bases. The CDR3 has 15 residues. The CDR3 loop reads CASRPIGQNQETQYF. The CDR3 region has the DNA TGCGCCAGCAGACCAATCGGACAGAACCAAGAGACCCAGTACTTC.

The chain links TRBV16 to TRBJ1-4; D not certain. CDR1 is KGHSY, CDR2 FQNENV, per germline. Trimming removed 4 bases at V and 5 bases at J, with 14 bases between. The CDR3 is made up of 15 amino acids. This CDR3 is CASSPVRVANEKLFF. The CDR3, as DNA: TGTGCCAGCAGCCCCGTGAGGGTAGCAAATGAAAAACTGTTTTTT.

The J gene is TRBJ2-5, the V gene TRBV9; 7 nucleotides line up with TRBD2. Germline assignment: CDR1 SGDLS and CDR2 YYNGEE. The J segment lost 4 bases and the V segment lost 0 bases, leaving 3 bases of the junction unmatched. The CDR3 is made up of 14 amino acids. CDR3 sequence reads: CASSVASGGETQYF. The CDR3 DNA reads TGTGCCAGCAGCGTAGCTTCGGGGGGAGAGACCCAGTACTTC.

The rearrangement joins TRBV25-1 to TRBJ2-5; D perhaps matches TRBD1 (6 bases). The CDR3 is made up of 17 amino acids. Germline CDR1 is MGHDK and CDR2 is SYGVNS. Trimming pared 2 bases from V and 2 bases from J, leaving 18 bases between. The CDR3 sequence is CASSEHSTDSPQETQYF. CDR3 DNA sequence: TGTGCCAGCAGTGAACATTCCACGGACAGCCCTCAAGAGACCCAGTACTTC. The complete variable domain, with remaining parts taken from reference TRBV25-1 and TRBJ2-5, reads EADIYQTPRYLVIGTGKKITLECSQTMGHDKMYWYQQDPGMELHLIHYSYGVNSTEKGDLSSESTVSRIRTEHFPLTLESARPSHTSQYLCASSEHSTDSPQETQYFGPGTRLLVL.